This TCR beta chain was captured by sequencing in a study of shared clonotypes between healthy human individuals. Study-level background: Three men and a couple of women, aged 18 to 49, were donors.

This clone was recorded only once. The antigen is unknown. Study outcomes and limitations: At large depth, rarefaction still showed sorted-subset sequencing to be incomplete. Naive subsets generally exceeded memory subsets in estimated richness.

Assay execution proceeded at the deep level. Produced via immunoSEQ multiplex PCR; TCRdb's table is partial and in-frame only. The sample lists roughly 2.6 million clones, 85% to 95% occurring once. The CDR3 sequence is 15 residues long. The V end was cut by 6 bases, the J end by 3 bases, with 14 bases between. The V gene's germline CDR1 is MNHEY and CDR2 SVGAGI. The receptor was isolated from a young man in good health. Source material: naive CD4+ T cells sorted from blood. Subset described: CD45RA+ positively selected. This chain joins TRBV6-5 and TRBJ2-2, with D perhaps matching TRBD1 (6 bases). The CDR3 loop reads CASRQGTKHTGELFF. The CDR3 nucleotides are TGTGCCAGCAGGCAAGGGACAAAGCACACCGGGGAGCTGTTTTTT.